The sample holds one count of the clone carrying this TCR beta chain. The data originate from a study of CD8 T cells in Susac syndrome. Germline CDR1 reads SSHAT; CDR2 reads FNYEAQ (reference sequence). The CDR3 consists of 14 residues. Trimming cost V 5 bases and J 8 bases; bases outside gene matches: 10. Reverse transcription used roughly 0.45 to 1 ug RNA and random hexamers. One entry per CDR3 protein results from TCRdb running MiXCR on the immunoSEQ multiplex PCR reads. This sample has about 250,000 distinct CDR3 sequences; approximately 92% occur once, and the top ten carry 0.06% to 0.08%. The study sequenced TCR beta in blood CD8+ and CD4+ T cells. It was negative isolation that provided the CD8+ and CD4+ T cells, whereas TEMRA cells were enriched by FACS.

The receptor comes from a human donor with multiple sclerosis. This rearrangement joins TRBV7-7 to TRBJ2-5, with 8 bases lining up with TRBD1. The sample consisted of CD4+ T cells from PBMCs. The CDR3 loop is CASSPRQGTGTQYF. The CDR3 coding sequence is TGTGCCAGCAGCCCACGACAGGGGACAGGAACCCAGTACTTC.